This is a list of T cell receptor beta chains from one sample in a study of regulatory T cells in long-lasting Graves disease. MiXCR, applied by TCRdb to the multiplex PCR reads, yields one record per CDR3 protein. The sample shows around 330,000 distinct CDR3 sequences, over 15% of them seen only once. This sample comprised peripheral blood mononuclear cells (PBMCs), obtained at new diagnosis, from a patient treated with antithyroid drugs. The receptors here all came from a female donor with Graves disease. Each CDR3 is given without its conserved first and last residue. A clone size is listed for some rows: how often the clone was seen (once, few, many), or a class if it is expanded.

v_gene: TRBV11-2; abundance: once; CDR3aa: ASSSVAVTQY
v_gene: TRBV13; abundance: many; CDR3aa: ASSLTRDYPLDEQF
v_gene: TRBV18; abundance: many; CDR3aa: ASSRRSTNTGELF
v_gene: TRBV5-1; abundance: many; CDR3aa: ASSLNLQGASETEAF
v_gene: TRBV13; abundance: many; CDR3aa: ASSPELAGVKNIQY
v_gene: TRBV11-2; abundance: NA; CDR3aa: ASSFFSTGSTDTQY
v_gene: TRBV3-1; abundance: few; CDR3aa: ASSFTSDNSPLH
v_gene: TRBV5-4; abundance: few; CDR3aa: ASSTRTGRNYGYT
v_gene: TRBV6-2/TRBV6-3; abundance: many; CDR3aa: ASSPPVITGELF
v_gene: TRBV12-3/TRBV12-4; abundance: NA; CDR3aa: ASSLRLGSEQY
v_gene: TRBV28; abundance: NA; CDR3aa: ASSLRERPAGQPQH
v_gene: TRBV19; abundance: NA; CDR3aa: ASSMGGPPFEEQY
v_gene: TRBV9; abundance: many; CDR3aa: ASSPRASSGNTIY
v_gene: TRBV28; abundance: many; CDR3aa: ASGRNKAQY
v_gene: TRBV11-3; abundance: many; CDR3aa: ASSLGAGGRQY
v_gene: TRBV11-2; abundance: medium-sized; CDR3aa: ASSLAGPWVGYT
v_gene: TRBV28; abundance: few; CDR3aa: ASSSGLAGVNEQF
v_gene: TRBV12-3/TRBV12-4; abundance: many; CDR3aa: ASMTGVGTEAF
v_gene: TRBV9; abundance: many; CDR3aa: ASSDPPTGTPHYGYT
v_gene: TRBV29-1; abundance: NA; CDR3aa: SVGGGGGAF
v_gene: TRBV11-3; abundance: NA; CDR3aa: ASSLGQGSDEQY
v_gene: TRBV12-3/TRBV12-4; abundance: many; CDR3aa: ASSRKTGGEQY
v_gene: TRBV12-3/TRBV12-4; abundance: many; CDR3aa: ASSLNGGSYNEQF
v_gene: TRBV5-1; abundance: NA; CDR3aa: ASSSAITGAPEY
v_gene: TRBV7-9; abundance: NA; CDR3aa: ASSLSRDPHELSSYEQY
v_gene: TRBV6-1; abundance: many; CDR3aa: ASSEAGDRYTGELF
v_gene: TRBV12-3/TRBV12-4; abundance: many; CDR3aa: ASTGQYNQPQH
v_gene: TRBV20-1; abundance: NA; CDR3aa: SARDGGGSSYEQY
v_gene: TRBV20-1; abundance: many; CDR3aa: SARGLTSGSSGNEQF
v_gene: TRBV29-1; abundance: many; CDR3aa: SVEDRLGRNANTGELF
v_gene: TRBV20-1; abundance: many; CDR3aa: SASPISRVGVSNQPQH
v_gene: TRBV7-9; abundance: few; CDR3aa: ASRPSHGTPERADTQY
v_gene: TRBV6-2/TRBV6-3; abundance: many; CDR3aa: ASRSALSSYNEQF
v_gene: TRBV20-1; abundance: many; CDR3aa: SAKTVEALH
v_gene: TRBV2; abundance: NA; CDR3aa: ASSDGGAISPLH